This is a list of T cell receptor beta chains from one sample in a study of shared clonotypes between healthy human individuals. Here immunoSEQ multiplex PCR was the method, and the copy in TCRdb shows in-frame clones only, minus some. The data show 1,400,000 or so clones, with around 98.5% seen just once and roughly 0.36% held by the top ten. The sequenced sample was naive CD4+ T cells sorted from blood. The source is a man younger than 40 in good health. CDR3s include the opening cysteine and the closing phenylalanine or tryptophan. A D gene is named only where the DNA matches it firmly. Expanded clones are given a class, and other clones once, few, many or no size at all.

TRBJ2-7 . . TRBV5-1 CASSSGNEQYF TGCGCCAGCAGCTCGGGGAACGAGCAGTACTTC
TRBJ2-3 TRBD2 . TRBV5-1 CASSGGTSGHTDTQYF TGCGCCAGCAGCGGAGGGACTAGCGGACACACAGATACGCAGTATTTT
TRBJ2-7 . . TRBV7-2 CASSFRAGISYEQYF TGTGCCAGCAGCTTCCGGGCGGGGATCTCCTACGAGCAGTACTTC
TRBJ2-3 . . TRBV7-9 CASSRTDTQYF TGTGCCAGCAGCCGAACAGATACGCAGTATTTT
TRBJ2-3 TRBD2 . TRBV7-2 CASSLASGRVRTDTQYF TGTGCCAGCAGCTTAGCTAGCGGGAGGGTCCGCACAGATACGCAGTATTTT
TRBJ2-7 . . TRBV11-2 CASSLGRVWEQYF TGTGCCAGCAGCTTAGGTCGGGTCTGGGAGCAGTACTTC
TRBJ2-1 TRBD2 . TRBV27 CASSLAGESGPEQFF TGTGCCAGCAGTTTAGCGGGAGAGAGTGGGCCTGAGCAGTTCTTC
TRBJ1-2 TRBD1 . TRBV2 CATTRDSNYGYTF TGTGCCACCACCAGGGACAGCAACTATGGCTACACCTTC
TRBJ1-1 TRBD1 once TRBV5-1 CASRRDRDHTEAFF TGCGCCAGCAGAAGGGACAGGGATCATACTGAAGCTTTCTTT
TRBJ1-3 . . TRBV7-2 CASSKLIGTGGNTIYF TGTGCCAGCAGCAAACTTATCGGTACCGGGGGAAACACCATATATTTT
TRBJ2-7 TRBD1 . TRBV28 CASSLYDRGLNEQYF TGTGCCAGCAGTTTATACGACAGGGGGCTCAACGAGCAGTACTTC
TRBJ2-6 . . TRBV5-5 CASLTPSQPGANVLTF TGTGCCAGCCTGACACCGAGCCAGCCTGGGGCCAACGTCCTGACTTTC